In its sample, the clone carrying this T cell receptor (beta chain) was seen once. What it recognizes is unknown. This sample was taken from a study of cytomegalovirus exposure and HLA in healthy donors. The study, taken as a whole, reports: Reports indicated that the classifier achieved high specificity and sensitivity in diagnosing cytomegalovirus status.

This table comes from immunoSEQ multiplex PCR, and its TCRdb copy is limited to in-frame clones, with some not included. This table has around 170,000 clones, 85% to 90% appearing once. This TCR derives from a man between 18 and 35 years old in good health and CMV-seronegative. The sequenced material came from PBMCs.

This CDR3 is CASSLARLAGVGTQYF. CDR3 bases: TGTGCCAGCAGCTTAGCGCGACTAGCGGGAGTCGGCACGCAGTATTTT. The V gene is TRBV7-8, the J gene TRBJ2-3; 12 bases fit TRBD2. J was trimmed by 9 bases and V by 0 bases; bases with no gene match: 7. Germline CDR1 SGHVS, CDR2 FQNEAQ. CDR3 length equals 16 residues.